This T cell receptor (beta chain) was captured by sequencing in a study of blood T cells in healthy people across ages. A second PCR of about 7 to 11 cycles used a sample-barcoded 5' primer and a J-beta primer mix. TCRdb passed the 5' RACE reads through MiXCR, listing each CDR3 protein once. The table lists about 970,000 distinct CDR3 sequences, roughly 51% of them singletons. Turning to this clonotype: Its target is not known.

General study findings and limits: Older age coincided with a roughly linear decline in TCR beta diversity per million T cells. More naive CD4+ cells and higher diversity were found in long-lived than in aged donors.

Deletions cut 3 bases from V and 4 bases from J, with 9 bases between. From germline, CDR1 is SNHLY and CDR2 FYNNEI. The CDR3 is 13 amino acids. The TCR sequence derives from a woman aged 60-75 years in good health. The sample comprised blood. The chain joins TRBV2 to TRBJ1-2, with unresolved D. The CDR3: CASSDLGGYGYTF. CDR3 bases: TGTGCCAGCAGTGACCTGGGCGGCTATGGCTACACCTTC.